What follows is one T cell receptor beta chain and its context. The target antigen is unknown. V was trimmed by 8 bases and J by 4 bases, leaving 16 bases between them. This CDR3 region has 13 residues. Germline lookup yields CDR1 GTSNPN and CDR2 SVGIG (reference sequence). PCR involved 60 Vbeta and 13 Jbeta primers. Some clones are missing from TCRdb's copy, which holds only in-frame ones; the method was immunoSEQ multiplex PCR. The sample holds some 150,000 clones, approximately 77% seen once. The source of the sample is a study of cytomegalovirus exposure and HLA in healthy donors. Study summary: In a previous analysis, 120 million or so unique TCR beta sequences were found from roughly 180 million T cells.

Study-wide findings and caveats: Indistinguishable V segments, including TRBV6-2 and TRBV6-3, were excluded. TCR beta V- and J-gene trimming was later associated with a missense DCLRE1C variant. The study assumed roughly uniform donor sequencing depth for presence/absence analyses.

Sample: PBMCs. The TCR sequence derives from a man aged 30 to 39 in good health and CMV-seropositive. The chain couples TRBV30 to TRBJ2-3; maybe TRBD2 (6 bases). The CDR3 spells CAHSPGGSDTQYF. Written as DNA, the CDR3 is TGTGCCCATTCACCTGGAGGGTCAGATACGCAGTATTTT.